This entry lists 7 T cell receptor beta chains sequenced from one sample in a study of CD8 T cells in ankylosing spondylitis. MiXCR was run by TCRdb on the 5' RACE reads, yielding one entry per CDR3 protein. Of 200,000 to 250,000 distinct CDR3 sequences listed, around 25% were seen once; the top ten hold under 7%. The sequencing sample was made of blood, either unsorted or a sorted T cell fraction (not recorded which). The receptors derive from a male donor with ankylosing spondylitis or in good health (not recorded which).

This clonotype was observed a handful of times. This chain joins TRBV20-1 and TRBJ2-1; TRBD1 or TRBD2 may be the D gene (5 bases each). The germline V gene has CDR1 DFQATT and CDR2 SNEGSKA (reference sequence). V was clipped by 5 bases and J by 0 bases, with 14 bases between them. CDR3 length: 15 residues. As DNA, the CDR3 is TGCAGTGCTGGAAAGGGACGGAGCTCCTACAATGAGCAGTTCTTC. Its translation is CSAGKGRSSYNEQFF.

V usage is TRBV20-1 and J usage is TRBJ1-2; TRBD1 matches 8 bases. Germline V CDR1 and CDR2: DFQATT, SNEGSKA (reference sequence). This CDR3 contains 13 residues. With 6 bases clipped from V and 2 bases from J, the junction kept 5 bases outside the gene matches. The CDR3 region has the DNA TGCAGTGCCACGAGGACAGGGAACTATGGCTACACCTTC. Its protein product is CSATRTGNYGYTF.

In its sample, this clonotype was seen many times. The chain is built from TRBV12-3 or TRBV12-4 and TRBJ2-1; D is possibly TRBD1 (6 bases). The CDR3 length is 16 residues. V lost 6 bases to trimming and J lost 0 bases, with 15 bases between them. The CDR3 here is CASRTRGISSYNEQFF. CDR3 bases: TGTGCCAGCAGGACCAGGGGAATAAGCTCCTACAATGAGCAGTTCTTC.

This clonotype occurred a few times. This chain connects TRBV5-5 to TRBJ2-7; D remains ambiguous. The CDR3 covers 14 residues. Per the germline V gene, CDR1 is SGHKS and CDR2 is YYEKEE (reference sequence). V lost 2 bases and J lost 2, with 11 bases in between. Here the CDR3 reads CASSFSPKTYEQYF. DNA of the CDR3: TGTGCCAGCAGCTTTTCCCCAAAAACCTACGAGCAGTACTTC. Complete variable domain (other parts from reference TRBV5-5 and TRBJ2-7): DAGVTQSPTHLIKTRGQQVTLRCSPISGHKSVSWYQQVLGQGPQFIFQYYEKEERGRGNFPDRFSARQFPNYSSELNVNALLLGDSALYLCASSFSPKTYEQYFGPGTRLTVT.

This clonotype showed up many times. The gene calls are TRBV12-3 or TRBV12-4 and TRBJ2-1, with a tentative D call TRBD1 (6 bases). V gave up 5 bases and J gave up 10 bases, with 15 bases separating them. This CDR3 has 13 amino acids. The chain's CDR3 is CASSAGQRQEQFF. The CDR3 DNA follows: TGTGCCAGCAGTGCCGGACAGCGACAAGAGCAGTTCTTC.

The chain employs TRBV9 and TRBJ2-7; TRBD1 matches 8 bases. The V and J ends lost 0 bases and 0 bases, in that order; junction bases with no gene match: 8. The CDR3 contains 17 residues. The germline V gene encodes CDR1 SGDLS and CDR2 YYNGEE. For the CDR3, the DNA is TGTGCCAGCAGCGTAGACGGGACAGGACCCCTCTCCTACGAGCAGTACTTC. This translates into CASSVDGTGPLSYEQYF.

This sequence joins TRBV29-1 and TRBJ2-4; 8 positions agree with TRBD2. The CDR3 consists of 15 residues. CDR1 is SQVTM and CDR2 is ANQGSEA in the germline V gene. Germline trimming cut 0 bases from V and 3 bases from J; bases unmatched to any gene: 4. The CDR3 DNA sequence: TGCAGCGTTGAAGACGGGCTAGCGGGCAAAAACATTCAGTACTTC. Amino acids: CSVEDGLAGKNIQYF.